This entry describes one TCR beta chain. The sample originates from a study of response to subunit inactivated influenza vaccine. A single record per CDR3 protein comes from TCRdb applying MiXCR to the RT-PCR reads. Of 860,000 or so distinct CDR3 sequences in the sample, 21% were seen once. This TCR came from a man aged 50 to 59 who received an inactivated influenza vaccine. Source: PBMCs from blood, taken 5 to 6 days after vaccination.

Here the CDR3 DNA reads TGCGCCAGCAGCTTGGCCACGGCAGATGATGAAGCTTTCTTT. Amino acids: CASSLATADDEAFF. The chain joins TRBV5-1 to TRBJ1-1, with D unclear. This CDR3 region has 14 residues. V shed 0 bases and J shed 7 bases, with 13 bases lying between them. CDR1 is SGHRS and CDR2 is YFSETQ in the germline V gene.